This T cell receptor beta chain stems from a study of PD-1 blockade in classical Hodgkin lymphoma. A remark on this clone: Its cognate antigen is unknown.

The time point denotes: cycle 4 day 1 (C4D1), after less than 7 weeks of nivolumab. Exposure to brentuximab vedotin varied, and each patient had relapsed following autologous stem cell transplantation. Complete response, partial response or progressive disease were the best responses. Using immunoSEQ multiplex PCR, the repertoire was profiled, and TCRdb retains in-frame clones only, with some absent. Here the sample spans approximately 110,000 clones, approximately 89% being singletons. CDR1 and CDR2 from the germline V gene are SNHLY and FYNNEI. The CDR3 extends over 12 amino acids. Trimming took 2 bases from V and 3 from J, leaving 5 bases between them. Study outcomes and limitations: Relapsed/refractory patients reportedly had the lowest baseline TCR diversity, below newly diagnosed patients, who were below healthy donors. Lower baseline TCR diversity marked trial partial responders and progressors. While CD8+ TCR diversity did not rise significantly by C4D1, CD4+ TCR diversity did.

This sample comprised peripheral blood mononuclear cells (PBMCs), obtained before the fourth cycle of nivolumab. The source is a human donor with classical Hodgkin lymphoma. The rearrangement uses TRBV2 and TRBJ2-7; D is unresolved. The CDR3 DNA reads as TGTGCCAGCAGTGAAAACAGCTACGAGCAGTACTTC. This encodes CASSENSYEQYF.